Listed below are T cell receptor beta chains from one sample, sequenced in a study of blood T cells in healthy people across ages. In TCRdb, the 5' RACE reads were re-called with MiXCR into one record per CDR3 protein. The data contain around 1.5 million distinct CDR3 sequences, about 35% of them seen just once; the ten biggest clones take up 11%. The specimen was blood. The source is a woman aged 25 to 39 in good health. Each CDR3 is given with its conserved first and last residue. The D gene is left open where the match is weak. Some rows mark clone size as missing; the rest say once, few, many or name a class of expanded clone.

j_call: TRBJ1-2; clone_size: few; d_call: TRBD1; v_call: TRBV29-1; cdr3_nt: TGCAGCGTTGAAACGGGACAGGGGGCGTTTGGCTACACCTTC; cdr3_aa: CSVETGQGAFGYTF
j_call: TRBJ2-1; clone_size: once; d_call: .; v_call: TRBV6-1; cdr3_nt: TGTGCCAGCAGTGAAATGGGACTTCAACGGTTCTTC; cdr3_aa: CASSEMGLQRFF
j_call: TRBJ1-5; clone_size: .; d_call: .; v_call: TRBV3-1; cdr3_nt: TGTGCCAGCAGCCGCAGTTCGTGGGGTAACAATCAGCCCCAGCATTTT; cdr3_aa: CASSRSSWGNNQPQHF
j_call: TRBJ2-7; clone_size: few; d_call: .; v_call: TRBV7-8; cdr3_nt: TGTGCCAGCAGCTTAGCAGGGCCGGGCGTCGGCGAGCAGTACTTC; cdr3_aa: CASSLAGPGVGEQYF
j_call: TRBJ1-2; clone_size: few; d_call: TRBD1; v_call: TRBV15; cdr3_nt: TGTGCCACCAACCCGGACAGGGGAGGCTATGGCTACACCTTC; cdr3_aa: CATNPDRGGYGYTF
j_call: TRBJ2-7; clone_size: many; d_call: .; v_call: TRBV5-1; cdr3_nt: TGCGCCAGCAGCTCTGGGGCGGCTGGGACGGGACGACAATACTACGAGCAGTACTTC; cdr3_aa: CASSSGAAGTGRQYYEQYF
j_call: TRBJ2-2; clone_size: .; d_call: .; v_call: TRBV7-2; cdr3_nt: TGTGCCAGCGCCCAAAGGGATAACAAGAACACCGGGGAGCTGTTTTTT; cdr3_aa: CASAQRDNKNTGELFF
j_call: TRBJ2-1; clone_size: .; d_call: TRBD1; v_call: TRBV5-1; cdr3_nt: TGCGCCAGCAGCCGACCGACAGGGGATAACAATGAGCAGTTCTTC; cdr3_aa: CASSRPTGDNNEQFF
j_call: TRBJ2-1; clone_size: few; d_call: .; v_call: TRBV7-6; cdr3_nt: TGTGCCAGCAGCTTAGATGGGCAGAAAAAAAACAATGAGCAGTTCTTC; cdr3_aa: CASSLDGQKKNNEQFF
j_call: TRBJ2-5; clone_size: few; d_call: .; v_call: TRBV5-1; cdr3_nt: TGCGCCAGCAGCTTCCCCAGGGCCCAAGAGACCCAGTACTTC; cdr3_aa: CASSFPRAQETQYF
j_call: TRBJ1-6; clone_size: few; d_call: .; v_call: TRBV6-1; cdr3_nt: TGTGCCAGCAGTGAAGCGCTTCCGAGGGGATCTTCACCCCTCCACTTT; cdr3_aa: CASSEALPRGSSPLHF
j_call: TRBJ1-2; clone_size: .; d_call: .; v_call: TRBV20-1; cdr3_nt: TGCAGTGCTAGAGATACACAGGTTAACTATGGCTACACCTTC; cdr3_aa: CSARDTQVNYGYTF
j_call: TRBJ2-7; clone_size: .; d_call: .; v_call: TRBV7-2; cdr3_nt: TGTGCCAGCAGCTTAGGACTGAATCGGATCCCAGAGCAGTACTTC; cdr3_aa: CASSLGLNRIPEQYF
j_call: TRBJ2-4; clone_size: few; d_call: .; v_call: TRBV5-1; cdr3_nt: TGCGCCAGCAGCCCCTGGGGCAACCAAGCCAAAAACATTCAGTACTTC; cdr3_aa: CASSPWGNQAKNIQYF
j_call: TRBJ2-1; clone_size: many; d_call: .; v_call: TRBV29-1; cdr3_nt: TGCAGCGTTGAAGGTTTAGCGGATCCGTCCTACAATGAGCAGTTCTTC; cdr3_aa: CSVEGLADPSYNEQFF
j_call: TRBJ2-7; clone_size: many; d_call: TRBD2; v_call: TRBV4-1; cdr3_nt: TGCGCCAGCAGCCAAGAAGCGGGGGGAAATCGTCCCGAGCAGTACTTC; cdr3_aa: CASSQEAGGNRPEQYF
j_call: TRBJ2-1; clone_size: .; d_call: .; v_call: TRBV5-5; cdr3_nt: TGTGCCAGCAGCTTCCATCTAGAGTACAATGAGCAGTTCTTC; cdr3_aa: CASSFHLEYNEQFF
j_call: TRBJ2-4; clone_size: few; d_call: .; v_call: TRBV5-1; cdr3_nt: TGCGCCAGCAGCTTCTCAAGCGGGCCAACCAAAAACATTCAGTACTTC; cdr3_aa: CASSFSSGPTKNIQYF
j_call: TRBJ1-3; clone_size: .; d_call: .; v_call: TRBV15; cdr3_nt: TGTGCCACCAGCAGAGATTCCAGCAGGGTTGGAAACACCATATATTTT; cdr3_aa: CATSRDSSRVGNTIYF
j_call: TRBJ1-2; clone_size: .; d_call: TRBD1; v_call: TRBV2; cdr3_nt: TGTGCCAGCAGGAACCCGACAGGGGTGAATGGCTACACCTTC; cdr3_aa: CASRNPTGVNGYTF
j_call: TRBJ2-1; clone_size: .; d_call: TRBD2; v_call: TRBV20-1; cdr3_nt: TGCAGTGCTAGGAGAGCGGGGAGCTCCTACAATGAGCAGTTCTTC; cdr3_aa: CSARRAGSSYNEQFF
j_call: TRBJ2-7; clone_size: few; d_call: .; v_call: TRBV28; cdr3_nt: TGTGCCACCCACGGGGCAGGGGCATACGAGCAGTACTTC; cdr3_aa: CATHGAGAYEQYF
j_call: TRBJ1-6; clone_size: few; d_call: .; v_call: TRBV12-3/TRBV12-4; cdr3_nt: TGTGCCAGCAGTGGGGGGGGGCTTAATTCACCCCTCCACTTT; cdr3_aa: CASSGGGLNSPLHF
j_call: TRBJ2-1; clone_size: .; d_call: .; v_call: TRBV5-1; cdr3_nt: TGCGCCAGCAGTTTCATCGAAAAGTCCTACAATGAGCAGTTCTTC; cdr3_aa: CASSFIEKSYNEQFF
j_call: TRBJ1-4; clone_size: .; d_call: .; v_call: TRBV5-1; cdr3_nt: TGCGCCAGCAGCTTGGGGGGCAGGGCAGATGAAAAACTGTTTTTT; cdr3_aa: CASSLGGRADEKLFF
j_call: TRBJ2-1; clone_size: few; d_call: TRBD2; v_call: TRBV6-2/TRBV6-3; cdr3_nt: TGTGCCAGCAGTCAACCCTTGGGACTAGCGAACAATGAGCAGTTCTTC; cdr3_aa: CASSQPLGLANNEQFF
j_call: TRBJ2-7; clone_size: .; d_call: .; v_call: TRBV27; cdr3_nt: TGTGCCAACAGTTTAGCCAAGGTCCCCAGCTACGAGCAGTACTTC; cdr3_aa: CANSLAKVPSYEQYF
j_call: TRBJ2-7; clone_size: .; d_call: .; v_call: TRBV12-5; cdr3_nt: TGTGCTAGTGGTCTCCCCCGAGGAGGGGGCTACGGGCAGTACTTC; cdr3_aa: CASGLPRGGGYGQYF
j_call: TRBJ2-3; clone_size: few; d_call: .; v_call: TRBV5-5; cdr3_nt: TGTGCCAGCAGCCATCTGTCCGGCACAGATACGCAGTATTTT; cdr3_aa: CASSHLSGTDTQYF
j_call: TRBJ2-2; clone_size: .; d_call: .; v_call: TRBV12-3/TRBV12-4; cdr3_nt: TGTGCCAGCAGTTCTTCTCTTGGCGGGGAGCTGTTTTTT; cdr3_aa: CASSSSLGGELFF
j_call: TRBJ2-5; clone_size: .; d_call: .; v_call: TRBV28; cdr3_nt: TGTGCCAGCAGTCTCTGGGAGTTAGACAAAGAGACCCAGTACTTC; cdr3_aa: CASSLWELDKETQYF
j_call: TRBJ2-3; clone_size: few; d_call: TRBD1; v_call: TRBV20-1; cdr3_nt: TGCAGTGCCCCCCGACAGGGATCGCCAGATACGCAGTATTTT; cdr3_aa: CSAPRQGSPDTQYF
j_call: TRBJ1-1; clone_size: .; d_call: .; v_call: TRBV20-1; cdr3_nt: TGCAGTGCTCCGGACCCTCCGGGGAACACTGAAGCTTTCTTT; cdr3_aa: CSAPDPPGNTEAFF
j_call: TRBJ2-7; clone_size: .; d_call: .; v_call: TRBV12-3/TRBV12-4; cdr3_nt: TGTGCCAGCAGTTTAGATACCGCGAGCTCCTACGAGCAGTACTTC; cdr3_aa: CASSLDTASSYEQYF
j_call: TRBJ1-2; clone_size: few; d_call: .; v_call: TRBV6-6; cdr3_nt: TGTGCCAGCAGTAGGAGATCGGTTGACTATGGCTACACCTTC; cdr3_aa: CASSRRSVDYGYTF
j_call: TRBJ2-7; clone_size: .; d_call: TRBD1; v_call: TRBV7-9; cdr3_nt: TGTGCCAGCAGCTTAGCGACAGGGAACGACGAGCAGTACTTC; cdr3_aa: CASSLATGNDEQYF
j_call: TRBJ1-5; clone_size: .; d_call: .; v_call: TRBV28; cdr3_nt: TGTGCCAGCAGTTTATATTTATGGGGGGCGGGCGGCAATCAGCCCCAGCATTTT; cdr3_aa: CASSLYLWGAGGNQPQHF
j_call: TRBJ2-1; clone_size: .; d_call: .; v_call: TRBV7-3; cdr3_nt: TGTGTCAGCAGCCCCCCCTGGCTCGGTCCCTTCCCCTCCTACAATGAGCAGTTCTTC; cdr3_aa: CVSSPPWLGPFPSYNEQFF
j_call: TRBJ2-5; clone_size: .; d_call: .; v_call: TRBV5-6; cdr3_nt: TGTGCCAGCAGCTTGGCAGGGGCTAGTGGGTTGGAGACCCAGTACTTC; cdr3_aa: CASSLAGASGLETQYF
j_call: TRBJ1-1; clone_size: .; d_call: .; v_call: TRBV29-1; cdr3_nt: TGCAGCGTAGGGGTTACTGAAGCTTTCTTT; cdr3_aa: CSVGVTEAFF
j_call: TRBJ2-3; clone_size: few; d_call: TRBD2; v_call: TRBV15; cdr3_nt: TGTGCCACCAGCAGACATTGGACTAGCGGCACAGATACGCAGTATTTT; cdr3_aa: CATSRHWTSGTDTQYF